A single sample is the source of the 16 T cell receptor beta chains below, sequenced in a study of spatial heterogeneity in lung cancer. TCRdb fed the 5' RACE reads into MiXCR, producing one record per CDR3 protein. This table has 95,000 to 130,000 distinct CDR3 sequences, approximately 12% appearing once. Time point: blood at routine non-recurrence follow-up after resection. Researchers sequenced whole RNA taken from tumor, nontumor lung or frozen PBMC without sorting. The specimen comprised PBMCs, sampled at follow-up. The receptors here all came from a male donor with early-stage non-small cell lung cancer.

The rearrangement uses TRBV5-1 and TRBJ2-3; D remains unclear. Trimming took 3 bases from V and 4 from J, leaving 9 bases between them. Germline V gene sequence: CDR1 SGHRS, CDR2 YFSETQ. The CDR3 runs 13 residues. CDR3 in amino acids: CASSSAGADTQYF. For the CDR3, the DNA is TGCGCCAGCAGCTCGGCAGGCGCAGATACGCAGTATTTT.

CDR3 bases: TGTGCCAGCATGGGGACGGCAAAATTCGTCATCGGGGAGCTGTTTTTT. Translation gives CASMGTAKFVIGELFF. This chain joins TRBV6-2 or TRBV6-3 and TRBJ2-2; D is perhaps TRBD1 or TRBD2 (5 bases each). Between the trimmed V and J ends, which lost 7 bases and 7 bases, there was a span of 22 bases. CDR1 and CDR2 from the germline V gene are MNHEY and SVGEGT. The CDR3 covers 16 residues.

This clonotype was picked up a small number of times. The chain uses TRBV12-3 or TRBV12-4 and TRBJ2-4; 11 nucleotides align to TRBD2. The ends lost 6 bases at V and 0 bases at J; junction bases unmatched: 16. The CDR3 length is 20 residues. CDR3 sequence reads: CASSLHDFLAGGRAKNIQYF. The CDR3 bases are TGTGCCAGCAGCCTACACGACTTTCTAGCGGGGGGCCGAGCCAAAAACATTCAGTACTTC.

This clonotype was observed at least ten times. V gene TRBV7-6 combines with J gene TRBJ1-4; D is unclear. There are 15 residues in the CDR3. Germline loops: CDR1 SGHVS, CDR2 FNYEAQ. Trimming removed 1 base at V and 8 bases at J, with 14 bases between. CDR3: CASSLGQTSAEKLFF. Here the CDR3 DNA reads TGTGCCAGCAGCTTAGGACAAACTTCAGCGGAAAAACTGTTTTTT.

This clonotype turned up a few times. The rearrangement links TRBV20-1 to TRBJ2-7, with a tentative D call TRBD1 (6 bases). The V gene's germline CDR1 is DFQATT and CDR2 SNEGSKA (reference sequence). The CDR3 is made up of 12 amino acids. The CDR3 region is CSGKGGLYEQYF. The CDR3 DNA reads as TGCTCCGGGAAAGGGGGTTTGTACGAGCAGTACTTC.

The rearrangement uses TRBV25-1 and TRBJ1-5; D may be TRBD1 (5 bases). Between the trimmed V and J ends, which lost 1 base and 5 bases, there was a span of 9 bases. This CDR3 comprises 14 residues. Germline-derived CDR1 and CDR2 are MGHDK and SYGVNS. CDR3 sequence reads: CASSEFGAYQPQHF. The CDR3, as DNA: TGTGCCAGCAGTGAATTTGGGGCTTATCAGCCCCAGCATTTT.

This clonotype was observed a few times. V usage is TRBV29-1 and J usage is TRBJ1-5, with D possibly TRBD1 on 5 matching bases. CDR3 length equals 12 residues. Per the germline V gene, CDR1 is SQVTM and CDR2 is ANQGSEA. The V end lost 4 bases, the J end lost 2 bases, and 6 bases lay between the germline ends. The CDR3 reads CSVGDGNQPQHF. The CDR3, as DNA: TGCAGCGTTGGGGACGGCAATCAGCCCCAGCATTTT.

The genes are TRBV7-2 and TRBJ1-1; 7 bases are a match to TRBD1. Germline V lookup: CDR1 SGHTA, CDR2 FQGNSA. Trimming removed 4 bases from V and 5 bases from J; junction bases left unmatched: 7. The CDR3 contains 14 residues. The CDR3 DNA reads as TGTGCCAGCAGCTATACAGGGGAGAGGACTGAAGCTTTCTTT. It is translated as CASSYTGERTEAFF.

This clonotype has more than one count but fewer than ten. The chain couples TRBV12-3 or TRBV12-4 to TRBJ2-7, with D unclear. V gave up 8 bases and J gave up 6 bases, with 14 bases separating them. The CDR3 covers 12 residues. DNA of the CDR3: TGTGCCAGCTCTCTCGAACTGGGCGAGCAGTACTTC. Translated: CASSLELGEQYF.

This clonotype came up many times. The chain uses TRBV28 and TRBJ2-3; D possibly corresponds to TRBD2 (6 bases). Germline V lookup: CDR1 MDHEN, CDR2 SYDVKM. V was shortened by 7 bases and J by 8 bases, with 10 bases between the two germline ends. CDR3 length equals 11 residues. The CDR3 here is CASTLEGTQYF. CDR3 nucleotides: TGTGCCAGCACCCTGGAGGGTACGCAGTATTTT.

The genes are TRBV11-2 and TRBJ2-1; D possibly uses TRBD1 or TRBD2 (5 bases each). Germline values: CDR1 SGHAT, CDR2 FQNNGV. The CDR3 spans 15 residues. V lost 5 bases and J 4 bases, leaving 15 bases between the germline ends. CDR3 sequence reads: CASSRGAELYNEQFF. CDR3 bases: TGTGCCAGCAGCCGAGGGGCGGAGCTTTACAATGAGCAGTTCTTC.

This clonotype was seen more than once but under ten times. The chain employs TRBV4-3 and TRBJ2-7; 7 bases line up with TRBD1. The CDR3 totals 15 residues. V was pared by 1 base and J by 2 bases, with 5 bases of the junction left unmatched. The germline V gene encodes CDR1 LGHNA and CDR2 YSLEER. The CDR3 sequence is CASSQVQGEAYEQYF. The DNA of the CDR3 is TGCGCCAGCAGCCAAGTTCAGGGGGAAGCCTACGAGCAGTACTTC.

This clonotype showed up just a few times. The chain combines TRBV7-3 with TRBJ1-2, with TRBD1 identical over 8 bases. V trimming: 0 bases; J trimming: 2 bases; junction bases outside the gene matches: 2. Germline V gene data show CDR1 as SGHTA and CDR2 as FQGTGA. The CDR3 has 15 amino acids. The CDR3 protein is CASSLTGTGNYGYTF. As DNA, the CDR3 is TGTGCCAGCAGCTTAACCGGGACAGGCAACTATGGCTACACCTTC.

This CDR3 reads CASRTGNQPQHF. CDR3 sequence (DNA): TGTGCCAGCAGGACTGGCAATCAGCCCCAGCATTTT. The chain carries TRBV28 and TRBJ1-5, with D unresolved. V lost 6 bases, J lost 2 bases, and 5 bases lay in between. The V gene's germline CDR1 is MDHEN and CDR2 SYDVKM. CDR3 length: 12 amino acids.

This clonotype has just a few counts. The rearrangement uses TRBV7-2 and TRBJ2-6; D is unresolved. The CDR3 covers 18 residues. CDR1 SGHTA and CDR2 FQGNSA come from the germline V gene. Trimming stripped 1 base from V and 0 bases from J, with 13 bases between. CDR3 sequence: CASSLELYPSSGANVLTF. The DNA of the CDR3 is TGTGCCAGCAGCTTAGAACTCTACCCGAGCTCTGGGGCCAACGTCCTGACTTTC.

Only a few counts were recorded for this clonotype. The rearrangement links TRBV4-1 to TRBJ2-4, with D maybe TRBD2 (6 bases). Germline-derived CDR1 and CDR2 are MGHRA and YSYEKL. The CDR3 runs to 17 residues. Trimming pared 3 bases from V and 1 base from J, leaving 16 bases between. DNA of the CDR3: TGCGCCAGCAGCCACCCGGGAAGCGGGTCGGCCAAAAACATTCAGTACTTC. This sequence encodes CASSHPGSGSAKNIQYF.